Described below is a single T cell receptor beta chain sequence and its context. No cognate antigen has been identified for it. No base quality information exists; no much larger clone differs at one position. The CDR3 regions of human TCRbeta chains were analyzed by immunosequencing. The published analysis was carried out like this. TCRs in the repertoires were compared against a reference library of SARS-CoV-2-specific TCRs that had been generated with the MIRA antigen-specificity platform. Breadth meant the fraction of unique TCRs that were SARS-CoV-2-associated, whereas depth meant the fraction of total T cells that were SARS-CoV-2-associated. Using the MIRA data, every spike-specific TCR was mapped to the spike region that the TCR reacted to and assigned to either a CD4 or a CD8 class. Log10-transformed breadth and depth values were compared by one-way ANOVA with Sidak's multiple comparisons tests. In TCRdb, the immuneACCESS table is reduced to in-frame sequences with V and J assigned. These tables do not hold every clone; where another copy was compared, an unresolved V gene accounts for under half, and the others remain unexplained. Clone size and the V and J calls come from that table; the DNA yielded D and trimming. Within this sample are about 150,000 clones, with 88% of them counted one time only. The top ten hold 5.5% to 8% of the sample.

This sample is drawn from a study of T cell responses to AZD1222 COVID-19 vaccine (dated by TCRdb to the early 2020s). Study-wide context: TCR sequencing covered roughly 230 trial participants: about 210 given two doses of AZD1222 and 26 given two doses of MenACWY control vaccine. Trial participants were enrolled by age into 18-55, 56-69 and 70-plus year subgroups, with roughly 150, 30 and 60 TCR-sequenced participants respectively. Overall study results and their limits: After two AZD1222 doses, both the breadth and the depth of spike-specific TCRs were significantly higher than at day 0 and than in MenACWY recipients. No day 14 peak-response samples were available, so repertoires were characterized only after the peak T cell response. Vaccine-associated CD4 TCRs spanned the whole spike protein, with dominant responses in regions 160-218 and 743-854. Participants were mostly white British, with more females than males. The authors suggested clonal diversity may have been underestimated. Conclusions about previously exposed vaccinees are limited because only six or seven AZD1222 recipients were SARS-CoV-2 seropositive at baseline. The 56-69-year group was small, and its depth increase did not reach significance, likely because of low power. Reportedly, almost half of the unique spike-specific TCRs recognized epitopes lying outside the regions that are mutated in the B.1.351 and B.1.1.7 variants.

What this sample's time point label stands for: sample from adult after SARS-CoV-2 infection, after symptom onset. Two convalescent COVID-19 patients, sampled after symptom onset from adults with prior SARS-CoV-2 infection, were also TCR-sequenced for comparison. The CDR3 spans 17 residues, from the cysteine through the phenylalanine. The only DNA kept is the CDR3, 51 bases in frame from the first base. CDR1 and CDR2 were assigned from the germline V gene as SGHDT and YYEEEE. Here V drops 3 bases and J drops 11 bases, and the junction holds 20 bases not matched to any gene. The sample in question was peripheral blood, obtained after recovery from COVID-19. This receptor was obtained from an adult who had recovered from COVID-19. This receptor chain uses TRBV5-6 and TRBJ2-7; TRBD1 lines up with 10 middle nucleotides. At the DNA level, the sequence is TGTGCCAGCAGCTCATTACCGGGACAGGGGACATACCTACGAGAGTACTTC. Its protein reads: CASSSLPGQGTYLREYF.